This T cell receptor (beta chain) was found in a study of CD8 T cells in ankylosing spondylitis. Between the trimmed V and J ends, which lost 2 bases and 0 bases, there was a span of 13 bases. This CDR3 comprises 16 residues. CDR1 is ENHRY, CDR2 SYGVKD, per germline. This clonotype was detected only a few times. Its antigen is not known. Using its own MiXCR run on the 5' RACE reads, TCRdb lists one record per CDR3 protein. The sample carries 350,000 to 450,000 distinct CDR3 sequences, roughly 27% recorded once. Findings and limits, study-wide: As for the disease-linked clones, they showed a CD8+ phenotype and occurred at relatively low frequencies in peripheral blood. A TCR beta motif of under ten highly homologous variants appeared characteristic of ankylosing spondylitis blood.

The chain links TRBV10-3 to TRBJ2-5; D possibly uses TRBD1 or TRBD2 (6 bases each). This clonotype was sampled from a male donor with ankylosing spondylitis. Sequencing input: blood, either unsorted or a sorted T cell fraction (not recorded which). The CDR3 nucleotides are TGTGCCATCAGTGAGAGGAGGGGGAGTTACCAAGAGACCCAGTACTTC. Protein product: CAISERRGSYQETQYF.